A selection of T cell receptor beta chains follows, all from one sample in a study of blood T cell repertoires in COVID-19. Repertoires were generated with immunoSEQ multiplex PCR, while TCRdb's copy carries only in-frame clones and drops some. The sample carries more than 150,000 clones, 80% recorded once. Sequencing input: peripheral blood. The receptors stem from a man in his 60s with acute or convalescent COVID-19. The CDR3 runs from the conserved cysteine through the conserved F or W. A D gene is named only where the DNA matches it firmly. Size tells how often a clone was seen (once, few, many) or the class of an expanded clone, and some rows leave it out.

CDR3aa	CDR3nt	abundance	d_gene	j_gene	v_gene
CASSQETSGGVDEQYF	TGTGCCAGCAGCCAAGAAACTAGCGGGGGAGTGGACGAGCAGTACTTC	many	TRBD2	TRBJ2-7	TRBV4-2
CASSLSGQGRAGELFF	TGTGCCAGCAGCTTATCCGGACAGGGGAGAGCCGGGGAGCTGTTTTTT	NA	TRBD1	TRBJ2-2	TRBV7-9
CASSSPGTSGLGEQYF	TGTGCCAGCAGTTCTCCCGGGACTAGCGGTCTCGGGGAGCAGTACTTC	NA	TRBD2	TRBJ2-7	TRBV28
CASTDGEGIAYGYTF	TGTGCCAGCACCGATGGGGAGGGGATTGCCTATGGCTACACCTTC	NA	NA	TRBJ1-2	TRBV5-8
CASSFYAGELFF	TGTGCCAGCAGCTTCTATGCCGGGGAGCTGTTTTTT	once	NA	TRBJ2-2	TRBV5-6
CASSLGGYRGQAKNIQYF	TGTGCCAGCAGCTTAGGGGGCTACAGGGGGCAAGCCAAAAACATTCAGTACTTC	NA	TRBD1	TRBJ2-4	TRBV7-2
CASSEGADTDTQYF	TGTGCCAGCAGTGAAGGGGCCGACACAGATACGCAGTATTTT	NA	NA	TRBJ2-3	TRBV2
CASSGQGGTQYF	TGTGCCAGCAGCGGACAGGGTGGGACCCAGTACTTC	NA	TRBD1	TRBJ2-5	TRBV7-9
CASSRGLAYEQFF	TGTGCCAGCAGCCGGGGACTAGCCTATGAGCAGTTCTTC	NA	TRBD2	TRBJ2-1	TRBV7-3
CASSLTTGGYEQYF	TGTGCCAGCTCATTGACAACCGGCGGGTACGAGCAGTACTTC	NA	NA	TRBJ2-7	TRBV18
CASRTQGDPQHF	TGTGCCAGCAGGACACAGGGGGACCCCCAGCATTTT	NA	TRBD1	TRBJ1-5	TRBV6-5
CASSAGLRGTGGANEKLFF	TGTGCCAGCAGCGCGGGTTTGAGGGGCACAGGGGGCGCTAATGAAAAACTGTTTTTT	NA	TRBD1	TRBJ1-4	TRBV9
CASSRRATSGGAGETKNIQYF	TGCGCCAGCAGCCGCCGTGCGACTAGCGGGGGGGCCGGAGAAACCAAAAACATTCAGTACTTC	NA	TRBD2	TRBJ2-4	TRBV4-3
CASSYPRGELSTEAFF	TGTGCCAGCAGTTACCCCAGGGGCGAATTGAGCACTGAAGCTTTCTTT	NA	NA	TRBJ1-1	TRBV6-5
CASGDSYEQYF	TGTGCCAGCGGGGACTCATACGAGCAGTACTTC	NA	NA	TRBJ2-7	TRBV2
CAISEQGSNQPQHF	TGTGCCATCAGTGAACAGGGTAGCAATCAGCCCCAGCATTTT	NA	NA	TRBJ1-5	TRBV10-3
CSASEEGWGELFF	TGCAGTGCTAGTGAGGAGGGTTGGGGGGAGCTGTTTTTT	NA	NA	TRBJ2-2	TRBV20-1
CASRKMREGHYNEQFF	TGTGCCAGCAGAAAGATGCGGGAGGGCCACTACAATGAGCAGTTCTTC	once	TRBD2	TRBJ2-1	TRBV6-6
CASSPGTGSQAFF	TGTGCCAGCTCACCAGGGACAGGTTCCCAAGCTTTCTTT	NA	TRBD1	TRBJ1-1	TRBV18
CATSRGAGEKLFF	TGTGCCACCAGTCGGGGGGCAGGGGAAAAACTGTTTTTT	NA	NA	TRBJ1-4	TRBV24-1
CASSPSGVNTEAFF	TGTGCCAGCAGCCCTTCCGGTGTGAACACTGAAGCTTTCTTT	NA	NA	TRBJ1-1	TRBV11-2
CASSQEGSNQPQHF	TGCGCCAGCAGCCAAGAGGGCAGCAATCAGCCCCAGCATTTT	once	NA	TRBJ1-5	TRBV4-1
CASSPPTGTDTEAFF	TGTGCCAGCTCACCACCGACAGGGACGGACACTGAAGCTTTCTTT	once	TRBD1	TRBJ1-1	TRBV18
CASRRHRGTDEQYF	TGTGCCAGCAGACGGCACAGGGGTACCGACGAGCAGTACTTC	NA	TRBD1	TRBJ2-7	TRBV6-5
CASSLRQNNEQFF	TGTGCCAGCAGCTTGAGACAGAACAATGAGCAGTTCTTC	NA	NA	TRBJ2-1	TRBV5-4
CASSYRVSYEQYF	TGTGCCAGTAGCTACAGGGTTTCCTACGAGCAGTACTTC	few	NA	TRBJ2-7	TRBV19
CASSPRQGAYGYTF	TGTGCCAGCAGCCCTCGACAGGGGGCGTATGGCTACACCTTC	NA	TRBD1	TRBJ1-2	TRBV3-1/TRBV3-2
CASSDQGDYGYTF	TGCGCCAGCAGCGACCAGGGTGACTATGGCTACACCTTC	NA	NA	TRBJ1-2	TRBV5-1
CAISGQGEQPQHF	TGTGCCATCAGTGGACAGGGAGAACAGCCCCAGCATTTT	once	TRBD1	TRBJ1-5	TRBV10-3
CASRAGGEGEQYF	TGTGCCAGCAGAGCTGGGGGCGAGGGCGAGCAGTACTTC	few	NA	TRBJ2-7	TRBV11-2
CASSLQRGLTSYEQYF	TGTGCCAGCAGCTTGCAAAGGGGCTTAACCTCCTACGAGCAGTACTTC	NA	NA	TRBJ2-7	TRBV5-4